Listed below are T cell receptor beta chains from one sample, sequenced in a study of cytomegalovirus exposure and HLA in healthy donors. Sequenced by immunoSEQ multiplex PCR; TCRdb stores in-frame clones only, minus some. In the table there are 150,000 to 200,000 clones, about 80% of which are singletons. The sample was PBMCs. These receptors were collected from a woman in her fifties or sixties in good health and CMV-seronegative. The CDR3 runs from the conserved cysteine through the conserved F or W. A D gene is named only where the DNA matches it firmly. Where a row states a size, it is once, few, many or the class of an expanded clone; other rows omit it.

v_call	clone_size	j_call	d_call	cdr3_nt	cdr3_aa
TRBV4-1	.	TRBJ2-1	TRBD2	TGCGCCAGCAGCCAAGATCTCACCAGCGGGACCTACAATGAGCAGTTCTTC	CASSQDLTSGTYNEQFF
TRBV28	.	TRBJ2-2	.	TGTGCCAGCAGCCTCTCTGACACCGGGGAGCTGTTTTTT	CASSLSDTGELFF
TRBV5-4	once	TRBJ2-3	TRBD2	TGTGCCAGCAGCCTCGATCTAGCGGGAGGTTCAGATACGCAGTATTTT	CASSLDLAGGSDTQYF
TRBV28	.	TRBJ1-6	TRBD1	TGTGCCAGCAGTTTCCCGCAGGGGGCATTCGATTCACCCCTCCACTTT	CASSFPQGAFDSPLHF
TRBV7-2	.	TRBJ2-2	TRBD1	TGTGCCAGCAGCCGAGTGGCCGGGACAGCAGCTTCCGGGGAGCTGTTTTTT	CASSRVAGTAASGELFF
TRBV7-2	.	TRBJ2-6	TRBD2	TGTGCCAGCAGTCGGACTAGCGGGAGGGGTGGGGCCAACGTCCTGACTTTC	CASSRTSGRGGANVLTF
TRBV11-2	.	TRBJ2-3	TRBD1	TGTGCCAGCAGCTCCCGACAGGGGTATAGCACAGATACGCAGTATTTT	CASSSRQGYSTDTQYF
TRBV7-8	.	TRBJ2-3	.	TGTGCCAGCACCCAAGCTCGAGGGAGATGTTATTTT	CASTQARGRCYF
TRBV5-1	once	TRBJ1-2	TRBD1	TGCGCCAGCAGCGGGAGAGGACAGGGGGACTATGGCTACACCTTC	CASSGRGQGDYGYTF
TRBV27	few	TRBJ1-4	TRBD1	TGTGCCAGCAGTTTCACGACAGGGGAGGGCGAAAAACTGTTTTTT	CASSFTTGEGEKLFF
TRBV11-3	.	TRBJ2-1	TRBD1	TGTGCCAGCAGCCCGAATAGGGACAGGGTTGTCAATGAGCAGTTCTTC	CASSPNRDRVVNEQFF
TRBV10-3	few	TRBJ1-6	TRBD1	TGTGCCATCAGGGACAGGGGTTCCAACAACAATTCACCCCTCCACTTT	CAIRDRGSNNNSPLHF
TRBV19	.	TRBJ2-7	TRBD1	TGTGCCAGTAGTACCTCCGGGACAGGGAGTCACGAGCAGTACTTC	CASSTSGTGSHEQYF
TRBV6-1	.	TRBJ2-7	.	TGTGCCAGCAGTGTCCATGAGGACTCCTACGAGCAGTACTTC	CASSVHEDSYEQYF
TRBV7-9	once	TRBJ1-1	TRBD1	TGTGCCAGCAGCTCAGCCGGGACAGGGTCCACTGAAGCTTTCTTT	CASSSAGTGSTEAFF
TRBV5-6	.	TRBJ2-7	TRBD1	TGTGCCAGCAGCTTGGTGGGGACAGCCCAGTACGAGCAGTACTTC	CASSLVGTAQYEQYF
TRBV4-3	once	TRBJ2-1	TRBD2	TGCGCCAGCAGCCAACCTGGGACTAGCGGGAGGGCCCGGAATGAGCAGTTCTTC	CASSQPGTSGRARNEQFF
TRBV5-1	.	TRBJ2-3	TRBD1	TGCGCCAGCAGCTTGTCCCAGGGGGCAGATACGCAGTATTTT	CASSLSQGADTQYF
TRBV28	.	TRBJ2-3	TRBD1	TGTGCCAGCAGCCAACATGGGACAGGGGACAGAGATACGCAGTATTTT	CASSQHGTGDRDTQYF
TRBV18	.	TRBJ1-1	.	TGTGCCAGCTCACCCAACAAACAGGGAAGCACTGAAGCTTTCTTT	CASSPNKQGSTEAFF
TRBV6-6	.	TRBJ2-7	.	TGTGCCAGCAGTTACGGAGGGGACGGAACCTACGAGCAGTACTTC	CASSYGGDGTYEQYF
TRBV7-2	.	TRBJ1-4	.	TGTGCCAGCAGCTTAGTGGGCGCAACTAATGAAAAACTGTTTTTT	CASSLVGATNEKLFF
TRBV28	.	TRBJ2-7	.	TGTGCCAGCATCCGGACAGCCTTCTACGAGCAGTACTTC	CASIRTAFYEQYF
TRBV9	.	TRBJ2-7	.	TGTGCCAGCAGCGTAGGAGGGCACCACACCTACGAGCAGTACTTC	CASSVGGHHTYEQYF
TRBV2	.	TRBJ1-5	TRBD1	TGTGCCAGCAGTGAATACGGGACAGGGGAAAGTCAGCCCCAGCATTTT	CASSEYGTGESQPQHF
TRBV5-6	few	TRBJ2-7	TRBD2	TGTGCCAGCAGCAAAGGAAGACTAGCGGGGGCCTACGAGCAGTACTTC	CASSKGRLAGAYEQYF
TRBV5-6	.	TRBJ1-2	.	TGTGCCAGCAGCTTTGACCCGGGGAGCGGCTACACCTTC	CASSFDPGSGYTF
TRBV18	few	TRBJ1-1	.	TGTGCCAGCTCACCAAGCGCTAACCGGGGTAAGAACACTGAAGCTTTCTTT	CASSPSANRGKNTEAFF
TRBV29-1	.	TRBJ2-7	TRBD1	TGCAGCGTCGAAGCGACAGGGGGCTACGAGCAGTACTTC	CSVEATGGYEQYF
TRBV11-2	.	TRBJ2-2	.	TGTGCCAGCAGCTGGGGACACGCGAACACCGGGGAGCTGTTTTTT	CASSWGHANTGELFF
TRBV19	once	TRBJ1-2	TRBD1	TGTGCCAGTAGCAATTCGGACAGGGGTGACTATGGCTACACCTTC	CASSNSDRGDYGYTF
TRBV7-2	.	TRBJ1-1	TRBD1	TGTGCCAGCAGCGCCACTTCAGGGGGGAGAATGAACACTGAAGCTTTCTTT	CASSATSGGRMNTEAFF
TRBV9	.	TRBJ1-1	.	TGTGCCAGCAGCGCCGGGAGTGTTCGGGTGAACACTGAAGCTTTCTTT	CASSAGSVRVNTEAFF
TRBV9	.	TRBJ2-1	.	TGTGCCAGCAGCACCATGGGACAATACAATGAGCAGTTCTTC	CASSTMGQYNEQFF
TRBV7-9	.	TRBJ2-7	TRBD2	TGTGCCAGCAGCTCCGGGACTAGTCACGAGCAGTACTTC	CASSSGTSHEQYF
TRBV15	.	TRBJ1-2	.	TGTGCCACCAGCGTCAGGGATAACTATGGCTACACCTTC	CATSVRDNYGYTF
TRBV28	.	TRBJ1-2	TRBD1	TGTGCCGGGGGACAGAACTATGGCTACACCTTC	CAGGQNYGYTF
TRBV23-1	.	TRBJ1-5	.	TGCGCCAGCAGTCAAAGGCGAGGGATATCGAATCAGCCCCAGCATTTT	CASSQRRGISNQPQHF
TRBV5-1	.	TRBJ2-7	TRBD1	TGCGCCAGCAGCTTGAATGTCGGGACAGGGTCCTACGAGCAGTACTTC	CASSLNVGTGSYEQYF
TRBV19	few	TRBJ2-1	TRBD2	TGTGCCAGTACCTCAGGACTAGCGAGTTACAATGAGCAGTTCTTC	CASTSGLASYNEQFF
TRBV5-1	.	TRBJ1-2	TRBD1	TGCGCCAGCAGCTTACCGGACAGGGGCTATGGCTACACCTTC	CASSLPDRGYGYTF
TRBV5-5	.	TRBJ1-1	.	TGTGCCAGCAGCTTGCCAACCCGGGACACTGAAGCTTTCTTT	CASSLPTRDTEAFF
TRBV28	.	TRBJ1-1	TRBD1	TGTGCCAGCACTGGGGGACAGAGACGCACTGAAGCTTTCTTT	CASTGGQRRTEAFF
TRBV6-5	.	TRBJ1-3	TRBD1	TGTGCCAGCAGTTACTCAGACAGGGGAAGCACCATATATTTT	CASSYSDRGSTIYF
TRBV11-2	few	TRBJ2-7	.	TGTGCCAGCAGCTTAGATCTGGGGGCGGGCGAGCAGTACTTC	CASSLDLGAGEQYF
TRBV9	.	TRBJ1-1	.	TGTGCCAGCAGCTTTCCCCCCTTGAACACTGAAGCTTTCTTT	CASSFPPLNTEAFF
TRBV28	.	TRBJ1-5	TRBD1	TGTGCCAGCAGAACCCCGGGACAGCACGATTATAGCAATCAGCCCCAGCATTTT	CASRTPGQHDYSNQPQHF
TRBV13	once	TRBJ2-1	.	TGTGCCAGCAGCTTAGCAGGGACTCGCTACAATGAGCAGTTCTTC	CASSLAGTRYNEQFF
TRBV18	.	TRBJ1-1	.	TGTGCCAGCTCACCATTGGGAGGGGGGGGGCCCACTGAAGCTTTCTTT	CASSPLGGGGPTEAFF
TRBV19	.	TRBJ2-3	TRBD2	TGTGCCAGTAGCCTTTTGGCTAGCGGGGGGCCACCTAGCACAGATACGCAGTATTTT	CASSLLASGGPPSTDTQYF
TRBV28	few	TRBJ1-2	.	TGTGCCAGCAGCACCACAGGGCGCGGCTACACCTTC	CASSTTGRGYTF
TRBV5-1	.	TRBJ1-4	.	TGCGCCAGCAGCTATGGGCGGGACGAAAAACTGTTTTTT	CASSYGRDEKLFF
TRBV5-1	.	TRBJ2-7	.	TGCGCCAGCAGCCAAACAGGGACCTACGAGCAGTACTTC	CASSQTGTYEQYF
TRBV7-2	.	TRBJ2-3	TRBD2	TGTGCCAGCAGCTTAGGGGGCGGGGGTTGGAGCACAGATACGCAGTATTTT	CASSLGGGGWSTDTQYF
TRBV5-1	.	TRBJ1-1	TRBD1	TGCGCCAGCAGCTTGGCGGGACAGGCGGATGCTTTCTTT	CASSLAGQADAFF
TRBV11-3	few	TRBJ1-3	TRBD1	TGTGCCAGCAGCCCGGGACAGGGGCCCGGAAACACCATATATTTT	CASSPGQGPGNTIYF
TRBV10-3	.	TRBJ2-7	.	TGTGCCATCAGTGACCTTACAGGGACACCGGGGGAGCAGTACTTC	CAISDLTGTPGEQYF
TRBV9	few	TRBJ2-7	TRBD1	TGTGCCAGCAGCGTTTCGACAGGGTCCTACGAGCAGTACTTC	CASSVSTGSYEQYF